A single T cell receptor (beta chain) is shown here with its context. The clone's antigen remains unknown. A much larger clonotype is one base distant, so this may be a read error. CDR1 and CDR2 (SGHRS, YFSETQ) derive from the germline V gene. From the cysteine up to the phenylalanine, the CDR3 has a length of 16 residues. The sequence is cut down to CDR3 DNA, 48 bases in frame from base 1. The TCR beta CDR3 regions were amplified from the RNA transcripts. For the first round of RT-PCR on the TCR CDR3, the HTBI primer set was used together with the Qiagen OneStep RT-PCR kit. A second multiplex PCR round built the libraries, followed by size selection and purification. The libraries were sequenced on an Illumina HiSeq2000 using paired-end 100 bp reads. In the source study's methods: SOAPnuke was used to process the raw data, removing reads that contained adapters or uncalled bases, had a mean Phred below 15, or lacked an exact match to the constant primer or identifier. High-quality paired reads were merged using COPE v1.2.5, and each unique nucleotide sequence was defined as a clonotype. MiTCR v1.1 was used to align the clonotypes against IMGT TRBV, TRBD and TRBJ reference segments. Analysis was restricted to V-J combinations with a frequency above 0.0001, which covered roughly 99% of repertoires. A TCS score was defined as the ratio between F50 (clonal expansion) and ExV (chaos), using BLOSUM62-based TCRdist between CDR3 peptides within each V-J. Welch's t-statistics and random forest reduced some 510 V-J features to 10 to 15, which were used in a naive Bayes classifier (R e1071). TCRdb applied fastp at Q25 and MiXCR to the public reads, then kept only in-frame beta chains. CDR3 protein duplicates are merged, each entry listing the most common genes and DNA. These V and J calls are TCRdb output, not the study's own analysis. Across this sample there are 350,000 to 500,000 distinct CDR3 sequences, with roughly 13% seen only once. The leading ten clones occupy approximately 5.8% of the sample.

Graves' hyperthyroidism was defined as stable when no progression to ophthalmopathy occurred over 18 months of follow-up. Hyperthyroidism patients were newly diagnosed, with disease duration under 2 months, and aged 18 to 65 years. Any patient with an uncontrolled infection, another autoimmune disease, pregnancy or lactation was excluded. Diagnoses were established on the basis of clinical symptoms, serum thyroxine and TRAb, thyroid ultrasound, and orbital computed tomography. PBMCs were separated from roughly 10 ml of fresh peripheral blood using Ficoll-Paque density gradient centrifugation. Total RNA was extracted with Trizol reagent, and quality was checked on an Agilent 2100 Bioanalyzer. The sample originates from a study of T cells in Graves' hyperthyroidism and ophthalmopathy (dated by TCRdb to about 2019). About the investigation overall: Peripheral blood was collected at initial diagnosis, before any treatment. A discovery cohort of 95 to 100 patients, roughly 45 with Graves' ophthalmopathy and approximately 60 with stable Graves' hyperthyroidism, was used to find distinguishing TCR V-J signatures. Whether ophthalmopathy could be predicted prospectively was tested in an independent validation cohort made up of under 20 hyperthyroidism patients plus 17 patients who later progressed to ophthalmopathy. The 95 to 100 discovery patients were randomly divided into training and test sets at a 7:3 ratio. In more than 5 Graves' hyperthyroidism patients, the study also compared T-cell repertoires from thyroid tissue with T-cell repertoires from blood. After blood sampling, hyperthyroidism patients were treated with methimazole at a starting dose of 30 mg daily, and ophthalmopathy patients were treated with high-dose intravenous methylprednisolone. The paper describes TCR Vbeta CDR3 sequencing of fewer than 150 peripheral blood samples, made up of some 42 ophthalmopathy patients, roughly 80 hyperthyroidism patients and about 17 progressor patients. Broader findings and caveats from the paper: Most expanded thyroid clonotypes (frequency above 0.001) were also detected in blood, suggesting blood repertoires may reflect thyroid immune responses. A 13 V-J signature model separated ophthalmopathy from stable hyperthyroidism, with around 88% sensitivity and 81.08% specificity in cross-validation and 80%/75% in testing. In validation, the model predicted progression to ophthalmopathy with 65% to 71% sensitivity and approximately 74% specificity, a median of 6.5 months before onset. Sample size was not statistically predetermined, and blinding of investigators to group allocation was not performed.

The chain couples TRBV5-1 to TRBJ2-2; TRBD2 is perhaps the D gene, given 6 matching bases. The TCR was taken from a young woman with Graves' hyperthyroidism. The sample was blood. The DNA reads TGCGCCAGCAGCTTAGGACTATCCACGAACACCGGGGAGCCGTTTTTT. This codes for CASSLGLSTNTGEPFF.